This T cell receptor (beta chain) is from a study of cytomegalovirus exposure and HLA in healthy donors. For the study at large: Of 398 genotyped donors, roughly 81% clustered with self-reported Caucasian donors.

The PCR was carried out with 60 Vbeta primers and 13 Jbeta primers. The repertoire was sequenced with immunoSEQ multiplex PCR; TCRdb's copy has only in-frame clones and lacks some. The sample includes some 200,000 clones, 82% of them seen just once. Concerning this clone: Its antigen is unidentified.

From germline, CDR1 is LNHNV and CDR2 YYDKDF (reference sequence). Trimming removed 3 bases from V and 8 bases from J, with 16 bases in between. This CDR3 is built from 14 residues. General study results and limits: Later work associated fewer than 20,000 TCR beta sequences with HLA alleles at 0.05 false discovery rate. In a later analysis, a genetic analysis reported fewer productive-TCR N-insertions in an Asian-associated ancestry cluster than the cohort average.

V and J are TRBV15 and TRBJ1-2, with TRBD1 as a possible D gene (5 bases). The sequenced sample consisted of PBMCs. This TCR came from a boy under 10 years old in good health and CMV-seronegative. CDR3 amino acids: CATSRNSQGLGYTF. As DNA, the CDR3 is TGTGCCACCAGCAGGAACAGCCAGGGTTTGGGCTACACCTTC.